Each of the 30 T cell receptor beta chains below was sequenced from the same sample in a study of PD-L1 blockade in urothelial cancer. Time point in this sample: pretreatment peripheral blood. Generated by immunoSEQ multiplex PCR, the TCRdb table keeps only in-frame clones and is missing some. The table includes around 45,000 clones, over 75% detected once. The material sequenced was PBMCs, taken around atezolizumab (anti-PD-L1) treatment. The receptors shown here come from a man between 60 and 70 years old with urothelial cancer.

The J gene is TRBJ1-1, the V gene TRBV6-5; D is unresolved. CDR3 length: 16 residues. Germline-derived CDR1 and CDR2 are MNHEY and SVGAGI. V gave up 4 bases and J gave up 6 bases, with 21 bases separating them. Written as DNA, the CDR3 is TGTGCCAGCAGTTTTACTAGGTTTGGTTTGGCGGCTGAAGCTTTCTTT. Amino acid sequence: CASSFTRFGLAAEAFF.

J is TRBJ2-6 and V is TRBV11-3; 7 bases line up with TRBD1. Germline V gives CDR1 SGHNT, CDR2 YENEEA. CDR3 length: 17 amino acids. Trimming cost V 5 bases and J 3 bases; bases outside gene matches: 10. This CDR3 reads CASSPGDSVVGANVLTF. DNA for the CDR3: TGTGCCAGCAGCCCTGGGGACAGCGTTGTTGGGGCCAACGTCCTGACTTTC. Combining the CDR3 with reference TRBV11-3 and TRBJ2-6 gives the whole variable domain EAGVVQSPRYKIIEKKQPVAFWCNPISGHNTLYWYLQNLGQGPELLIRYENEEAVDDSQLPKDRFSAERLKGVDSTLKIQPAELGDSAVYLCASSPGDSVVGANVLTFGAGSRLTVL.

The chain joins TRBV5-1 to TRBJ1-4; 9 nucleotides agree with TRBD1. After removal of 4 bases from V and 0 bases from J, the junction contained 7 bases not matched to a gene. This CDR3 comprises 17 residues. Germline V gene lookup returns CDR1 SGHRS and CDR2 YFSETQ. The CDR3 is CASSPGQGLSTNEKLFF. CDR3 nucleotides: TGCGCCAGCAGCCCAGGACAGGGGCTATCAACTAATGAAAAACTGTTTTTT. The full variable domain, completed using reference TRBV5-1 and TRBJ1-4, is KAGVTQTPRYLIKTRGQQVTLSCSPISGHRSVSWYQQTPGQGLQFLFEYFSETQRNKGNFPGRFSGRQFSNSRSEMNVSTLELGDSALYLCASSPGQGLSTNEKLFFGSGTQLSVL.

The chain combines TRBV6-1 with TRBJ2-1; 11 bases fit TRBD2. The CDR3 sequence is 15 residues long. CDR1 is MNHNS, CDR2 SASEGT, per germline. V shed 6 bases, J shed 10 bases, and the junction held 11 bases outside the gene matches. The CDR3, as DNA: TGTGCCAGCAGGGCGCTTAGCGGGGGGGACGGGGAGCAGTTCTTC. This encodes CASRALSGGDGEQFF.

The rearrangement uses TRBV11-2 and TRBJ2-3, with D uncertain. V was trimmed by 5 bases and J by 3 bases, leaving 12 bases between them. Germline V lookup: CDR1 SGHAT, CDR2 FQNNGV. This CDR3 contains 14 residues. The CDR3 protein is CASSIVGATDTQYF. The CDR3 nucleotides are TGTGCCAGCAGCATCGTTGGAGCGACAGATACGCAGTATTTT.

V usage is TRBV5-6 and J usage is TRBJ2-7; 9 bases agree with TRBD2. CDR1 SGHDT and CDR2 YYEEEE come from the germline V gene. The CDR3 has 14 amino acids. The V gene end was trimmed by 6 bases and the J gene end by 4 bases; junction bases not matched to a gene: 8. The CDR3 DNA follows: TGTGCCAGCATAGGAGCGGGAGGTCATTACGAGCAGTACTTC. Amino acids: CASIGAGGHYEQYF.

The J gene is TRBJ2-2, the V gene TRBV14; D is uncertain. Per the germline V gene, CDR1 is SGHDN and CDR2 is FVKESK. The CDR3 spans 12 residues. Trimming removed 2 bases from V and 6 bases from J, with 4 bases in between. The CDR3 is CASSQRAGELFF. The DNA for the CDR3 is TGTGCCAGCAGCCAAAGAGCCGGGGAGCTGTTTTTT.

V and J are TRBV4-1 and TRBJ1-1, with D perhaps matching TRBD1 (5 bases). The germline V gene encodes CDR1 MGHRA and CDR2 YSYEKL. V lost 3 bases and J lost 4, with 9 bases in between. CDR3 length: 13 residues. The CDR3 is CASSHGGITEAFF. CDR3 bases: TGCGCCAGCAGCCACGGGGGTATCACTGAAGCTTTCTTT.

The chain recombines TRBV7-6 with TRBJ2-7; D is ambiguous. V lost 4 bases, J lost 3 bases, and 10 bases lay in between. The CDR3 consists of 13 residues. The V gene's germline CDR1 is SGHVS and CDR2 FNYEAQ. CDR3 DNA sequence: TGTGCCAGCAGCTCATCGATCGGCTACGAGCAGTACTTC. Its translation: CASSSSIGYEQYF.

V gene TRBV5-1 combines with J gene TRBJ2-1, with TRBD1 matching over 8 bases. Germline loops: CDR1 SGHRS, CDR2 YFSETQ. The CDR3 has 11 amino acids. The junction had 2 bases not matched to a gene; V was cut back by 0 bases and J by 15 bases. Here the CDR3 reads CASSLGGQVFF. In nucleotides, the CDR3 is TGCGCCAGCAGCTTGGGGGGACAGGTGTTCTTC.

The chain employs TRBV5-1 and TRBJ2-7; D may be TRBD1 (6 bases). The CDR3 has 16 residues. Germline V gene sequence: CDR1 SGHRS, CDR2 YFSETQ. V was clipped by 4 bases and J by 3 bases, with 20 bases between them. The CDR3 here is CASSPSTGYGVYEQYF. The CDR3 DNA reads as TGCGCCAGCAGCCCCAGTACAGGGTATGGGGTCTACGAGCAGTACTTC.

V is TRBV11-2 and J is TRBJ1-2; 7 bases fit TRBD1. The CDR3 runs 15 residues. Germline V gene lookup returns CDR1 SGHAT and CDR2 FQNNGV. V was pared by 4 bases and J by 7 bases, with 12 bases of the junction left unmatched. The CDR3 loop is CASSSLKGAPGGYTF. CDR3 sequence (DNA): TGTGCCAGCAGCTCACTCAAGGGGGCGCCGGGTGGCTACACCTTC. The full variable domain, its missing parts supplied by reference TRBV11-2 and TRBJ1-2, is EAGVAQSPRYKIIEKRQSVAFWCNPISGHATLYWYQQILGQGPKLLIQFQNNGVVDDSQLPKDRFSAERLKGVDSTLKIQPAKLEDSAVYLCASSSLKGAPGGYTFGSGTRLTVV.

This chain uses TRBV5-6 with TRBJ1-2; 7 bases fit TRBD1. Germline V CDR1 and CDR2: SGHDT, YYEEEE. The CDR3 contains 13 residues. The V gene end was trimmed by 2 bases and the J gene end by 8 bases; junction bases not matched to a gene: 6. The CDR3 spells CASSFTADRGYTF. CDR3 DNA sequence: TGTGCCAGCAGCTTTACAGCGGACAGGGGCTACACCTTC.

This sequence joins TRBV6-5 and TRBJ2-7; 8 bases line up with TRBD1. Looked up from germline, CDR1 is MNHEY and CDR2 is SVGAGI. Trimming cost V 5 bases and J 0 bases; bases outside gene matches: 3. The CDR3 contains 14 residues. The CDR3 loop is CASSRQGFSYEQYF. CDR3 sequence (DNA): TGTGCCAGCAGTCGACAGGGGTTCTCCTACGAGCAGTACTTC.

Comments on this clone: The identical CDR3 is also encoded by other nucleotide sequences in the sample. The CDR3 sequence is CASSGTGQETQYF. Here the CDR3 DNA reads TGTGCCAGTAGCGGGACAGGGCAGGAGACCCAGTACTTC. The V call is TRBV19, the J call TRBJ2-5, with 9 bases matching TRBD1. Germline V gives CDR1 LNHDA, CDR2 SQIVND (reference sequence). The CDR3 runs to 13 residues. The junction had 4 bases not matched to a gene; V was cut back by 6 bases and J by 5 bases.

The chain recombines TRBV11-3 with TRBJ2-5; 7 bases are shared with TRBD2. The CDR3 has 15 residues. In germline, CDR1 is SGHNT, CDR2 YENEEA. V gave up 5 bases and J gave up 6 bases; unmatched junction bases: 12. CDR3 residues: CASSRGRGLGKTQYF. The CDR3, as DNA: TGTGCCAGCAGCCGGGGGAGGGGTCTGGGGAAGACCCAGTACTTC.

The chain has TRBV2 and TRBJ2-7; a weak D match, TRBD2 (5 bases). Trimming cost V 7 bases and J 0 bases, with 10 bases left between them. This CDR3 has 13 residues. Per the germline V gene, CDR1 is SNHLY and CDR2 is FYNNEI. CDR3 sequence reads: CASNRESSYEQYF. CDR3 nucleotide sequence: TGTGCCAGCAATCGGGAAAGCTCCTACGAGCAGTACTTC.

J is TRBJ2-3 and V is TRBV10-3; a possible D gene is TRBD2 (6 bases). The V end was cut by 10 bases, the J end by 2 bases, with 13 bases between. Germline V CDR1 and CDR2: ENHRY, SYGVKD. The CDR3 runs 13 residues. The CDR3 loop reads CATRLEPTDTQYF. The DNA for the CDR3 is TGTGCCACAAGACTAGAGCCCACAGATACGCAGTATTTT.

The rearrangement uses TRBV21-1 and TRBJ1-2. TRBV21-1 is a known pseudogene. CDR3 length equals 16 residues. The CDR3 DNA reads as TGTGCCAGCTTACCTCTCGGGGTCCAGACTAACTATGGCTACACCTTC. Amino acids: CASLPLGVQTNYGYTF.

The chain uses TRBV9 and TRBJ2-3, with 7 bases matching TRBD2. The CDR3 has 15 amino acids. CDR1 is SGDLS, CDR2 YYNGEE, per germline. The ends lost 2 bases at V and 2 bases at J; junction bases unmatched: 5. CDR3 coding DNA: TGTGCCAGCAGCGTTTGGGCGGGGGACACAGATACGCAGTATTTT. This sequence encodes CASSVWAGDTDTQYF.

This chain joins TRBV28 and TRBJ1-3, with D hard to call. CDR3 length equals 14 residues. The V end lost 1 base, the J end lost 6 bases, and 10 bases lay between the germline ends. The V gene's germline CDR1 is MDHEN and CDR2 SYDVKM. The CDR3 region is CASSLLAEANTIYF. In DNA form, the CDR3 reads TGTGCCAGCAGTTTATTGGCGGAGGCAAACACCATATATTTT.

J is TRBJ2-7 and V is TRBV28; 10 bases align to TRBD2. CDR1 MDHEN and CDR2 SYDVKM come from the germline V gene. Losses at the gene ends were 7 bases for V and 7 bases for J; bases not matched to a gene: 10. There are 14 residues in the CDR3. The CDR3 DNA reads as TGTGCCAGCAATCCCAGCGGGAGGGCCGGGGAGCAGTACTTC. Encoded protein: CASNPSGRAGEQYF.

The chain has TRBV5-8 and TRBJ1-2; the D is unclear. The V and J ends lost 0 bases and 14 bases respectively, with 11 bases between them. This CDR3 is built from 11 residues. Germline CDR1 is SGHTS and CDR2 is YDEGEE. The CDR3 DNA follows: TGTGCCAGCAGCTTGGGCCAGGCAGGAACCTTC. It specifies CASSLGQAGTF.

J is TRBJ1-5 and V is TRBV5-8; 10 bases are shared with TRBD1. Unmatched junction bases numbered 4, after V lost 2 bases and J lost 2 bases. The CDR3 loop spans 16 amino acids. In germline, CDR1 is SGHTS, CDR2 YDEGEE. CDR3 bases: TGTGCCAGCAGCTTCGGGACAGGGGTCGGCAATCAGCCCCAGCATTTT. This codes for CASSFGTGVGNQPQHF.

This CDR3 reads CASTERETEKLFF. CDR3 in DNA: TGTGCCAGCACCGAGAGGGAAACTGAAAAACTGTTTTTT. The chain is built from TRBV2 and TRBJ1-4; D gene uncertain. V was cut by 7 bases and J by 7 bases, with 13 bases left in between. Germline V CDR1 and CDR2: SNHLY, FYNNEI. The CDR3 is 13 residues long.

The chain joins TRBV14 to TRBJ2-5, with 9 bases lining up with TRBD2. The V segment lost 1 base and the J segment 7 bases; nucleotides outside the gene matches: 4. The CDR3 spans 14 residues. CDR1 SGHDN and CDR2 FVKESK come from the germline V gene. CDR3 region: CASSQASGAWTQYF. The CDR3 nucleotides are TGTGCCAGCAGCCAAGCTAGCGGGGCTTGGACCCAGTACTTC.

The DNA for the CDR3 is TGCGCCAGCAGTCCAACTAACACAGATACGCAGTATTTT. Amino acids: CASSPTNTDTQYF. The chain links TRBV10-2 to TRBJ2-3; D gene unclear. V was pared by 5 bases and J by 2 bases, with 8 bases between. There are 13 residues in the CDR3. Germline CDR1 reads WSHSY; CDR2 reads SAAADI.

The chain links TRBV6-5 to TRBJ2-7; tentative D call: TRBD2 (5 bases). Looked up from germline, CDR1 is MNHEY and CDR2 is SVGAGI. The V end lost 4 bases, the J end lost 2 bases, and 6 bases lay between the germline ends. This CDR3 region has 12 residues. The CDR3 coding sequence is TGTGCCAGCAGTTCCGGGACCTACGAGCAGTACTTC. Translation gives CASSSGTYEQYF.

The chain has TRBV5-1 and TRBJ2-3; D is possibly TRBD1 (5 bases). The germline V gene encodes CDR1 SGHRS and CDR2 YFSETQ. The CDR3 loop spans 12 amino acids. Trimming removed 4 bases at V and 4 bases at J, with 7 bases between. CDR3 nucleotide sequence: TGCGCCAGCAGCATGACAGCAGATACGCAGTATTTT. Translated: CASSMTADTQYF. Complete variable domain (other parts from reference TRBV5-1 and TRBJ2-3): KAGVTQTPRYLIKTRGQQVTLSCSPISGHRSVSWYQQTPGQGLQFLFEYFSETQRNKGNFPGRFSGRQFSNSRSEMNVSTLELGDSALYLCASSMTADTQYFGPGTRLTVL.

CDR3 DNA: TGTGCCACCACCAAAGCAGGGAACCCCTACAATGAGCAGTTCTTC. Encoded protein: CATTKAGNPYNEQFF. This sequence joins TRBV10-3 and TRBJ2-1; D may be TRBD1 (5 bases). Germline loops: CDR1 ENHRY, CDR2 SYGVKD. The CDR3 covers 15 residues. Trimming removed 10 bases at V and 2 bases at J, with 18 bases between.